This T cell receptor (beta chain) was sequenced in a study of blood T cell repertoires in COVID-19. Sequencing was performed with immunoSEQ multiplex PCR; in TCRdb, only in-frame clones are kept and a portion is missing. The top ten hold more than 7.5% of the sample, which has approximately 35,000 clones, 75% to 85% seen once. Germline values: CDR1 SGHRS, CDR2 YFSETQ. V shed 4 bases and J 4 bases; nucleotides not matched to a gene: 10. The CDR3 consists of 15 residues. This receptor was identified in a man older than 75 with active COVID-19. Sequenced: peripheral blood. This chain joins TRBV5-1 and TRBJ1-1; 7 bases line up with TRBD1. CDR3 DNA: TGCGCCAGCAGCACGACCGGGACAGTGATCACTGAAGCTTTCTTT. Translation gives CASSTTGTVITEAFF.